This T cell receptor (beta chain) is drawn from a study of cytomegalovirus exposure and HLA in healthy donors. Study results and limitations: Many donors shared some public TCRs, even though most TCR sequences were rare. A reported reduction in N-insertions relative to the approximately 600-donor mean was seen in an Asian-associated ancestry cluster in a later analysis.

A multiplex PCR was run with 60 Vbeta primers and 13 Jbeta primers. Original processing notes: Tens of millions of unique TCR beta chains, 9.5 million to 14 million shared, were counted in a later analysis. Measured with immunoSEQ multiplex PCR; TCRdb has only the in-frame clones, and not every one. The V and J calls and the clone size are those of that table, but D and trimming were determined from the DNA. The sample lists 200,000 to 250,000 clones, more than 60% occurring once. Healthy donors of bone marrow made up the group. Remarks on this clone: Its antigen remains unidentified.

Germline V gene lookup returns CDR1 SGHVS and CDR2 FNYEAQ. Trimming took off 0 bases at V and 0 bases at J, with 7 bases between the two ends. The CDR3 sequence is 15 residues long. V usage is TRBV7-6 and J usage is TRBJ2-3, with D possibly being TRBD2 (6 bases). This TCR came from a man in his fifties or sixties in good health and CMV-seronegative. Input material: PBMCs. This CDR3 reads CASSLAGGSTDTQYF. The CDR3 DNA follows: TGTGCCAGCAGCTTAGCGGGGGGTAGCACAGATACGCAGTATTTT.